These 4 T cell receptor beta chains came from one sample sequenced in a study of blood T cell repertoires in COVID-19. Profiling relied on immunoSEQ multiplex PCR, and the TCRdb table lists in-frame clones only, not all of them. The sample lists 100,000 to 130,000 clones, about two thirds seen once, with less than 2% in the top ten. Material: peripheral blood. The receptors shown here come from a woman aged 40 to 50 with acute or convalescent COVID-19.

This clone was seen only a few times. CDR3 sequence reads: CASSLWGTDKETQYF. The CDR3 DNA is TGCGCCAGCAGCTTGTGGGGGACAGATAAAGAGACCCAGTACTTC. This chain joins TRBV5-1 and TRBJ2-5; 7 bases are a match to TRBD1. This CDR3 is built from 15 residues. Unmatched junction bases numbered 6, after V lost 1 base and J lost 3 bases. CDR1 is SGHRS, CDR2 YFSETQ, per germline. Full variable domain (outside the CDR3, taken from reference TRBV5-1 and TRBJ2-5): KAGVTQTPRYLIKTRGQQVTLSCSPISGHRSVSWYQQTPGQGLQFLFEYFSETQRNKGNFPGRFSGRQFSNSRSEMNVSTLELGDSALYLCASSLWGTDKETQYFGPGTRLLVL.

This CDR3 reads CASSSTGADSGNTIYF. The CDR3 bases are TGTGCCAGCAGCTCGACAGGTGCCGACTCTGGAAACACCATATATTTT. The rearrangement links TRBV11-3 to TRBJ1-3; possibly TRBD1 for D (6 bases). The V and J ends lost 4 bases and 0 bases respectively, with 13 bases between them. The length of the CDR3 is 16 residues. Germline V lookup: CDR1 SGHNT, CDR2 YENEEA.

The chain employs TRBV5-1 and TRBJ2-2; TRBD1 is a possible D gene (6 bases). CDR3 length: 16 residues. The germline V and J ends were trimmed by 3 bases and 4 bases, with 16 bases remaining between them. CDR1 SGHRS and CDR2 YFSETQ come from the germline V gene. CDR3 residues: CASSSQQGTGTGELFF. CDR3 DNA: TGCGCCAGCAGCTCCCAACAGGGCACGGGCACCGGGGAGCTGTTTTTT. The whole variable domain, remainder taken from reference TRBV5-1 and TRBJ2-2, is KAGVTQTPRYLIKTRGQQVTLSCSPISGHRSVSWYQQTPGQGLQFLFEYFSETQRNKGNFPGRFSGRQFSNSRSEMNVSTLELGDSALYLCASSSQQGTGTGELFFGEGSRLTVL.

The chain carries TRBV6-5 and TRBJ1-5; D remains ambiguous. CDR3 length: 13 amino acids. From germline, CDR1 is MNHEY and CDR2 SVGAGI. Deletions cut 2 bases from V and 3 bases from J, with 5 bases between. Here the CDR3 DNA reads TGTGCCAGCAGTTACAGAGTCAATCAGCCCCAGCATTTT. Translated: CASSYRVNQPQHF.